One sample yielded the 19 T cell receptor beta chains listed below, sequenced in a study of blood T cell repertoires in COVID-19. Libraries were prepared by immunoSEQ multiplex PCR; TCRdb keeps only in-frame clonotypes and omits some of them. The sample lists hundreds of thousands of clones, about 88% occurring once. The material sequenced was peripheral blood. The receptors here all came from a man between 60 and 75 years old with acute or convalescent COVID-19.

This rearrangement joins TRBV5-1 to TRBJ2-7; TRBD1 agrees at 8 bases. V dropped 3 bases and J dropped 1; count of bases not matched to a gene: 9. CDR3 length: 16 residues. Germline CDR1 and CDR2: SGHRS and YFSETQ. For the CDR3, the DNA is TGCGCCAGCAGCTGGGCGACAGGGGCTCGGTCCTACGAGCAGTACTTC. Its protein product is CASSWATGARSYEQYF.

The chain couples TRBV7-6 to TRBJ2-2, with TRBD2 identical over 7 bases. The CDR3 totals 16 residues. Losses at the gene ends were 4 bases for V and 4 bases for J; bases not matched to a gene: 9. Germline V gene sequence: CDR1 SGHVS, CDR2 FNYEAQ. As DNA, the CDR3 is TGTGCCAGCAGCTCGAAGCAGCGGGGCGGCACCGGGGAGCTGTTTTTT. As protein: CASSSKQRGGTGELFF.

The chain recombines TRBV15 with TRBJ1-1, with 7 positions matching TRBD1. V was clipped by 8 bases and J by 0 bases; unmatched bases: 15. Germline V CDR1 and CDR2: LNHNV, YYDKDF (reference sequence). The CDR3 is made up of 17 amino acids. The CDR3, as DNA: TGTGCCACCGGACTAAGACAGGGCCGATTAGTGAACACTGAAGCTTTCTTT. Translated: CATGLRQGRLVNTEAFF. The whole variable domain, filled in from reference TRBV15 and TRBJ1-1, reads DAMVIQNPRYQVTQFGKPVTLSCSQTLNHNVMYWYQQKSSQAPKLLFHYYDKDFNNEADTPDNFQSRRPNTSFCFLDIRSPGLGDTAMYLCATGLRQGRLVNTEAFFGQGTRLTVV.

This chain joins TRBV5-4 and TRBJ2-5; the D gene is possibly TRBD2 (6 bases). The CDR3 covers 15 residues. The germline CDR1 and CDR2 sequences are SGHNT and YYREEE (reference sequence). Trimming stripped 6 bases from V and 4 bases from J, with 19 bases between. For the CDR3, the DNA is TGTGCCAGCACCCGGGACTCCACAAGAGGAGAGACCCAGTACTTC. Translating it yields CASTRDSTRGETQYF.

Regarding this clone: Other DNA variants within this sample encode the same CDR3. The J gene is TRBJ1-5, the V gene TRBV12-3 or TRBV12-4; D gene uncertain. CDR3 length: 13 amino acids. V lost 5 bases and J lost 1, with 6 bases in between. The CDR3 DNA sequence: TGTGCCAGCAGTCCTCAGAGCAATCAGCCCCAGCATTTT. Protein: CASSPQSNQPQHF.

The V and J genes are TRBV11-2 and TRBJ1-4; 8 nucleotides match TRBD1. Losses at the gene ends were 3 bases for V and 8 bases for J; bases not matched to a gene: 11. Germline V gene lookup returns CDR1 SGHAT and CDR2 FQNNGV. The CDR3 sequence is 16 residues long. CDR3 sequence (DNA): TGTGCCAGCAGCTTGACGTTGACAGGGGCGGGAGAAAAACTGTTTTTT. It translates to CASSLTLTGAGEKLFF. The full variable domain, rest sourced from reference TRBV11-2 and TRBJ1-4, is EAGVAQSPRYKIIEKRQSVAFWCNPISGHATLYWYQQILGQGPKLLIQFQNNGVVDDSQLPKDRFSAERLKGVDSTLKIQPAKLEDSAVYLCASSLTLTGAGEKLFFGSGTQLSVL.

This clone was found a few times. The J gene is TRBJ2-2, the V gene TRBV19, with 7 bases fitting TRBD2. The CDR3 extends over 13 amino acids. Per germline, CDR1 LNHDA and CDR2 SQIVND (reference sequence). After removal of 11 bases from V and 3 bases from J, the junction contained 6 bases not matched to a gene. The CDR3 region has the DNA TGTGCCCCGGGGGGAAAAGACACCGGGGAGCTGTTTTTT. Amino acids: CAPGGKDTGELFF. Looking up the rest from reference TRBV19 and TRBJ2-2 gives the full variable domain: DGGITQSPKYLFRKEGQNVTLSCEQNLNHDAMYWYRQDPGQGLRLIYYSQIVNDFQKGDIAEGYSVSREKKESFPLTVTSAQKNPTAFYLCAPGGKDTGELFFGEGSRLTVL.

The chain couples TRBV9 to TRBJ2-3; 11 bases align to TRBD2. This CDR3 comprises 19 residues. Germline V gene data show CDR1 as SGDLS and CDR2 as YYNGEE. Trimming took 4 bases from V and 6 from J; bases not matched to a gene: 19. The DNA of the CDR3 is TGTGCCAGCAGCACCCGCCCCCTAGCGGGGGGCCAACCTAGGGATACGCAGTATTTT. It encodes CASSTRPLAGGQPRDTQYF.

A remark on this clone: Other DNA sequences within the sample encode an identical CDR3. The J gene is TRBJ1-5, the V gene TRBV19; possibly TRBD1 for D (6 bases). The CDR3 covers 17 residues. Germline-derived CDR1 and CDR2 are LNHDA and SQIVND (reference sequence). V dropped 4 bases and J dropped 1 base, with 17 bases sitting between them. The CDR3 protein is CASSTTGGGGSNQPQHF. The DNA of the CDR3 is TGTGCCAGTAGTACAACCGGGGGCGGGGGGAGCAATCAGCCCCAGCATTTT.

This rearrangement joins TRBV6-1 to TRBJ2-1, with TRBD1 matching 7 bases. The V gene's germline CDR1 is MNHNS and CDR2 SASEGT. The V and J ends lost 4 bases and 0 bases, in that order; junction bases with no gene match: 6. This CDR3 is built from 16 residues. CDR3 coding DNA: TGTGCCAGCAGTGGACTCCGGGACAGCTCCTACAATGAGCAGTTCTTC. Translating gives CASSGLRDSSYNEQFF.

For the CDR3, the DNA is TGTGCCAGCAGCGTTAGGGGCGCCTTTTCCATTCAGTACTTC. Translating gives CASSVRGAFSIQYF. This chain connects TRBV9 to TRBJ2-4, with D perhaps TRBD1 (5 bases). V was clipped by 2 bases and J by 9 bases, with 15 bases between them. This CDR3 has 14 residues. The V gene's germline CDR1 is SGDLS and CDR2 YYNGEE. The full variable domain, in which reference TRBV9 and TRBJ2-4 provide the parts outside the CDR3, is DSGVTQTPKHLITATGQRVTLRCSPRSGDLSVYWYQQSLDQGLQFLIQYYNGEERAKGNILERFSAQQFPDLHSELNLSSLELGDSALYFCASSVRGAFSIQYFGAGTRLSVL.

CDR3 bases: TGTGCCTGGAGTCCCACTATCGTTACCGGGGAGCTGTTTTTT. Its protein is CAWSPTIVTGELFF. The chain combines TRBV30 with TRBJ2-2; no definite D call. V shed 2 bases and J shed 5 bases, with 12 bases lying between them. The CDR3 contains 14 residues. From germline, CDR1 is GTSNPN and CDR2 SVGIG (reference sequence).

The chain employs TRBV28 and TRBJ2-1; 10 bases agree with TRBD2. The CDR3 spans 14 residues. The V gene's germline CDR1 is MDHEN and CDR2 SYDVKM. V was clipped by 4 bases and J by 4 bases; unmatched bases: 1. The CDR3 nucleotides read TGTGCCAGCAGTTCTAGCGGGGGTTACAATGAGCAGTTCTTC. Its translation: CASSSSGGYNEQFF.

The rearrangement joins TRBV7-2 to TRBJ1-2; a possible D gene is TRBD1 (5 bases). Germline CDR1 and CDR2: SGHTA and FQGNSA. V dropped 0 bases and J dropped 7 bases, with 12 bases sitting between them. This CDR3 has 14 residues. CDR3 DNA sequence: TGTGCCAGCAGCTTAGCGAGGCAGGGAGGTGGCTACACCTTC. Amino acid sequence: CASSLARQGGGYTF.

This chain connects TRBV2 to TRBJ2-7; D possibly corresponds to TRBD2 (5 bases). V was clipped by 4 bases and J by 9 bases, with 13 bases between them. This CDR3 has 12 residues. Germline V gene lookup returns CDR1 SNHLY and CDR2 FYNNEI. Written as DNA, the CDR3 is TGTGCCAGCAGTGCTCCCTGGGCGGGGCAGTACTTC. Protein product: CASSAPWAGQYF.

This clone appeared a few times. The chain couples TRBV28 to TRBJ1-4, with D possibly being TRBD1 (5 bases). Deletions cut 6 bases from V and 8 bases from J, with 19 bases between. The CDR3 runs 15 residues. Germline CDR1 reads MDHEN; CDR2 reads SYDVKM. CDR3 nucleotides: TGTGCCAGCAGCACTTTATCTTCGGGGGGGGAAAAACTGTTTTTT. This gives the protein CASSTLSSGGEKLFF. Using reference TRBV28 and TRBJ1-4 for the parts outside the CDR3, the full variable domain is DVKVTQSSRYLVKRTGEKVFLECVQDMDHENMFWYRQDPGLGLRLIYFSYDVKMKEKGDIPEGYSVSREKKERFSLILESASTNQTSMYLCASSTLSSGGEKLFFGSGTQLSVL.

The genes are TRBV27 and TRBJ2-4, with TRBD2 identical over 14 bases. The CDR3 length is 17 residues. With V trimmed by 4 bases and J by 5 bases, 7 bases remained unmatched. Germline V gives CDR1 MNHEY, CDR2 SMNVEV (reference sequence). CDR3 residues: CASSSGLAGGPQNIQYF. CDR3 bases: TGTGCCAGCAGTTCTGGACTAGCGGGGGGCCCGCAAAACATTCAGTACTTC.

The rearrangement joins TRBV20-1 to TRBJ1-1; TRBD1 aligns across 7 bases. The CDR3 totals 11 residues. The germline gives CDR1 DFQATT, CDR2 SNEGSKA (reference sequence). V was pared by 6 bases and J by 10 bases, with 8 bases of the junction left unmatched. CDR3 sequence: CSARQGALAFF. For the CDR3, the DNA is TGCAGTGCCCGACAGGGTGCCTTAGCTTTCTTT.

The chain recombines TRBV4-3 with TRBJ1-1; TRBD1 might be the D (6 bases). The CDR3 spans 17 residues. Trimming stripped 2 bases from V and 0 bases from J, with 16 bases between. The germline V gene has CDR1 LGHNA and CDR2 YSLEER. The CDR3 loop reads CASSQFGWGPLNTEAFF. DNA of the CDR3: TGCGCCAGCAGCCAATTTGGTTGGGGGCCATTGAACACTGAAGCTTTCTTT.